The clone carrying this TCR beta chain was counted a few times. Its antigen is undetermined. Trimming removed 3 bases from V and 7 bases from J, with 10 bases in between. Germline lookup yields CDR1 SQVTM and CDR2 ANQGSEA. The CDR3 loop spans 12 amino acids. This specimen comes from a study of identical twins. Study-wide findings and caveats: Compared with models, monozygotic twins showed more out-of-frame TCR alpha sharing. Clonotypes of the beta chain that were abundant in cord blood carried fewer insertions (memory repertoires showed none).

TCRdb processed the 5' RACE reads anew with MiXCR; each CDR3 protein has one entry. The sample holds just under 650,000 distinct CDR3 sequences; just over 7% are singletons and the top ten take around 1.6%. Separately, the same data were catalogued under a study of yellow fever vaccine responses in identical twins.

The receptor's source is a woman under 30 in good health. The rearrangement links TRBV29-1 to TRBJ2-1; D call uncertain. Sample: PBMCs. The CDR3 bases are TGCAGCGTTGATGAGTATAGGAATGAGCAGTTCTTC. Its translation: CSVDEYRNEQFF.